This T cell receptor beta chain was sequenced in a study of identical twins. CDR3 size: 15 residues. V lost 0 bases, J lost 5 bases, and 8 bases stayed unmatched. Germline loops: CDR1 SGHRS, CDR2 YFSETQ. TCRdb re-called the 5' RACE reads through MiXCR, storing one row per CDR3 protein. The sample holds 450,000 to 650,000 distinct CDR3 sequences, approximately 10% seen once. The sample was also linked to a second study, of yellow fever vaccine responses in identical twins.

The sequenced material came from PBMCs. The genes are TRBV5-1 and TRBJ2-7; 7 nucleotides line up with TRBD1. The clonotype was recovered from a young woman in good health. CDR3 residues: CASSLDRGRADEQYF. CDR3 in DNA: TGCGCCAGCAGCTTGGACAGGGGAAGGGCCGACGAGCAGTACTTC.